This is a list of T cell receptor beta chains from one sample in a study of blood T cells in healthy people across ages. TCRdb redid the calling of the 5' RACE reads with MiXCR, one entry per CDR3 protein. The sample shows 1.5 million to 2 million distinct CDR3 sequences, 28% of them seen only once. Material: blood. Receptor source: a woman aged 25 to 39 in good health. CDR3s include the opening cysteine and the closing phenylalanine or tryptophan. D genes are given only for firm matches. Clone size, where shown, is once, few, many, or a class for clones that have expanded.

CDR3	DNA	size	V	J	D
CASSSLTSGGAFF	TGTGCCAGCAGCTCGCTGACTAGCGGGGGGGCGTTCTTC	few	TRBV7-2	TRBJ2-1	TRBD2
CASNRDGSNYGYTF	TGTGCCAGCAACCGGGACGGGTCTAACTATGGCTACACCTTC	.	TRBV2	TRBJ1-2	.
CTSSPDGTGVREQYF	TGTACCAGCTCACCAGATGGGACAGGGGTTAGGGAGCAGTACTTC	.	TRBV18	TRBJ2-7	TRBD1
CTSFESGGAGANVLTF	TGTACCAGCTTTGAATCTGGGGGAGCTGGGGCCAACGTCCTGACTTTC	.	TRBV6-5	TRBJ2-6	.
CASSPGRTNTEAFF	TGTGCCAGCTCACCAGGCAGGACGAACACTGAAGCTTTCTTT	few	TRBV18	TRBJ1-1	.
CASSLGRGRGVDIQYF	TGTGCCAGCAGCTTGGGCAGGGGCCGCGGGGTGGACATTCAGTACTTC	.	TRBV7-2	TRBJ2-4	.
CASSLERQPQHF	TGTGCCAGCAGCTTGGAACGTCAGCCCCAGCATTTT	many	TRBV12-3/TRBV12-4	TRBJ1-5	.
CASSDIGAGVREQYF	TGTGCCAGCAGCGACATCGGGGCAGGGGTGAGAGAGCAGTACTTC	many	TRBV11-2	TRBJ2-7	.
CASSQTSVRETQYF	TGTGCCAGCAGCCAAACTAGCGTCCGGGAGACCCAGTACTTC	many	TRBV7-2	TRBJ2-5	TRBD2
CASSPERMGYTEAFF	TGTGCCAGCTCACCGGAAAGGATGGGGTACACTGAAGCTTTCTTT	.	TRBV18	TRBJ1-1	.
CASSERTGRIEQYF	TGTGCCAGCAGTGAACGGACAGGGCGGATAGAGCAGTACTTC	.	TRBV2	TRBJ2-5	TRBD1